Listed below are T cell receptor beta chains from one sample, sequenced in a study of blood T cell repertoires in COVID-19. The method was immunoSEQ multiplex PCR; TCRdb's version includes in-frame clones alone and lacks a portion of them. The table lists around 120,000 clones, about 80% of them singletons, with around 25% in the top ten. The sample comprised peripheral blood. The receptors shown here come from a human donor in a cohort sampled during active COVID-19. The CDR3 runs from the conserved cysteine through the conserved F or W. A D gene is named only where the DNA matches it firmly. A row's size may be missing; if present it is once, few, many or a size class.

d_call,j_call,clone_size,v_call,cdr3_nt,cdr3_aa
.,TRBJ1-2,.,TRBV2,TGTGCCAGCAGTTTACAGGGAAATGGCTACACCTTC,CASSLQGNGYTF
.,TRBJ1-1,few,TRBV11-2,TGTGCCAGCGTTGCCGGGACTGAAGCTTTCTTT,CASVAGTEAFF
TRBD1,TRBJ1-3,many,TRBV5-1,TGCGCCAGCAGCTCGGATCCAGGGGGCGTTGGAAACACCATATATTTT,CASSSDPGGVGNTIYF
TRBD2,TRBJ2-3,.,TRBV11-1,TGTGCCAGCTCCCGGTGGAGCGGGACGACAGATACGCAGTATTTT,CASSRWSGTTDTQYF
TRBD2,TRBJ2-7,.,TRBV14,TGTGCCAGACGAGCGGGGACGAGCTCCTACGAGCAGTACTTC,CARRAGTSSYEQYF
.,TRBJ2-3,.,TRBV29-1,TGCAGCGCCGCGGGACAGTCTAGCACAGATACGCAGTATTTT,CSAAGQSSTDTQYF
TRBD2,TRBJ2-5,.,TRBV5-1,TGCGCCAGCAGCAAACTCGGGCTAGCGGGACCAGAGACCCAGTACTTC,CASSKLGLAGPETQYF
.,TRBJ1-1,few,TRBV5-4,TGTGCCAGCAGCTTGGTTGGGGGGGGCAGTGAAGCTTTCTTT,CASSLVGGGSEAFF
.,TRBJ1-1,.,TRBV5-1,TGCGCCAGCAGCTCACCGGAGACGAACACTGAAGCTTTCTTT,CASSSPETNTEAFF
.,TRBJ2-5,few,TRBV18,TGTGCCAGCTCACCGAGCCAAACCGAGACCCAGTACTTC,CASSPSQTETQYF
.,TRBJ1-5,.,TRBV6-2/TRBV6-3,TGTGCCAGCAGTTACGCGCAGCCCGGGGATCAGCCCCAGCATTTT,CASSYAQPGDQPQHF
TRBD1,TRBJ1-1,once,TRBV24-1,TGTGCCACCAGTGAGACAGGGGGCCTGACTGAAGCTTTCTTT,CATSETGGLTEAFF
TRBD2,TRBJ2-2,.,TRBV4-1,TGCGCCAGCAGCCTCTCTCTAGCGGGAGGGCCGAACACCGGGGAGCTGTTTTTT,CASSLSLAGGPNTGELFF
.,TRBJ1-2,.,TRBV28,TGTGCCAGCAGTTATCTAGCAGGACCGAACTATGGCTACACCTTC,CASSYLAGPNYGYTF
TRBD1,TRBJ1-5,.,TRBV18,TGTGCCAGCTCATTACAGGGGCTTGGTGGCAATCAGCCCCAGCATTTT,CASSLQGLGGNQPQHF
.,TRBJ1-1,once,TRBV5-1,TGCGCCAGCAGCTTGGGAGGCGCACCGAACACTGAAGCTTTCTTT,CASSLGGAPNTEAFF
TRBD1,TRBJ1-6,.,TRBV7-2,TGTGCCAGCAGCTTATATCCAGGGGGCCAGGATTCACCCCTCCACTTT,CASSLYPGGQDSPLHF
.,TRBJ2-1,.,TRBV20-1,TGCAGTGCTATATTAAATGAGCAGTTCTTC,CSAILNEQFF
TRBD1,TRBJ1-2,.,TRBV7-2,TGTGCCAGCAGCTGGACAGGGATAGATGGCTACACCTTC,CASSWTGIDGYTF
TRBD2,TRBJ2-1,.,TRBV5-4,TGTGCCAGCAGCTTACAAGCGGGGGGGCCAAGGAATGAGCAGTTCTTC,CASSLQAGGPRNEQFF
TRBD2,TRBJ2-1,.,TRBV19,TGTGCCAGTAGTACTGCCTATGCTAGCGGGGTGCTATACAATGAGCAGTTCTTC,CASSTAYASGVLYNEQFF
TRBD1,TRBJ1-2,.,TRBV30,TGTGCCTGGAGACAGGGGTGGCCACGGGCTAACTATGGCTACACCTTC,CAWRQGWPRANYGYTF
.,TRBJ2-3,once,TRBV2,TGTGCCAGCAGTGGGACTGTATACCGCACAGATACGCAGTATTTT,CASSGTVYRTDTQYF
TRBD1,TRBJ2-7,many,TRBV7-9,TGTGCCAGCAGCTTAGATTGGACAGGGAGCGGCGAGCAGTACTTC,CASSLDWTGSGEQYF
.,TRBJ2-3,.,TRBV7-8,TGTGCCAGCAGCTTAGTGTCTACTAGCACAGATACGCAGTATTTT,CASSLVSTSTDTQYF
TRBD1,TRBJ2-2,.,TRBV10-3,TGTGCCATCAGTGTATCGGACAGGGACACCGGGGAGCTGTTTTTT,CAISVSDRDTGELFF
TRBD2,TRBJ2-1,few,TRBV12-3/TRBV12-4,TGTGCCAGCAGTTTCGGGGGAGGGGAGCAGTTCTTC,CASSFGGGEQFF
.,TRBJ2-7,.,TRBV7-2,TGTGCCAGCAGCTTAATGGCAGGGAACACCTACGAGCAGTACTTC,CASSLMAGNTYEQYF
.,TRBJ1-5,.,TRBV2,TGTGCCAGCAGTGAAGCCTGGGGCACCACCGATAGCAATCAGCCCCAGCATTTT,CASSEAWGTTDSNQPQHF
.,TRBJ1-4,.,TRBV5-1,TGCGCCAGCAGCTCGCCAAGGGAGGGCGAAAAACTGTTTTTT,CASSSPREGEKLFF
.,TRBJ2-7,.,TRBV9,TGTGCCAGCAGCGCCATTCGAGGGGAGCAGTACTTC,CASSAIRGEQYF
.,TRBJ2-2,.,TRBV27,TGTGCCAGCAGTTTATTAGCTTTGGGGGGGCCCGGGGAGCTGTTTTTT,CASSLLALGGPGELFF
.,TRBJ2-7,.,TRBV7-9,TGTGCCAGCAGCTCCTCCGGGGGTCTCGACGAGCAGTACTTC,CASSSSGGLDEQYF
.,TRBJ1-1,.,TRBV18,TGTGCCAGCTCACCAGGGCAACGGGGAACTGAAGCTTTCTTT,CASSPGQRGTEAFF
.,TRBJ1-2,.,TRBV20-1,TGCAGTGCTAGTGCAGACGGGGGGCCCTATGGCTACACCTTC,CSASADGGPYGYTF
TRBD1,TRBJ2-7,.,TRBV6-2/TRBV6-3,TGTGCCAGCAGTTATGGTGACAGGGGGCGGCGGGAGCAGTACTTC,CASSYGDRGRREQYF
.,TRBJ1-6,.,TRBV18,TGTGCCAGCTCACCGCGGGCCGAGGGTAATTCACCCCTCCACTTT,CASSPRAEGNSPLHF
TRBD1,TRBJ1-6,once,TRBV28,TGTGCCAGCTGGGGACAGGCCCGTTCACCCCTCCACTTT,CASWGQARSPLHF
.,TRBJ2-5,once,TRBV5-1,TGCGCCAGCAGCAGGGCAGGGGCCGAGACTCGAGAGACCCAGTACTTC,CASSRAGAETRETQYF
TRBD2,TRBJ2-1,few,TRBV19,TGTGCCAGTAGTACCATAGCGGGGAGCTCCTACAATGAGCAGTTCTTC,CASSTIAGSSYNEQFF